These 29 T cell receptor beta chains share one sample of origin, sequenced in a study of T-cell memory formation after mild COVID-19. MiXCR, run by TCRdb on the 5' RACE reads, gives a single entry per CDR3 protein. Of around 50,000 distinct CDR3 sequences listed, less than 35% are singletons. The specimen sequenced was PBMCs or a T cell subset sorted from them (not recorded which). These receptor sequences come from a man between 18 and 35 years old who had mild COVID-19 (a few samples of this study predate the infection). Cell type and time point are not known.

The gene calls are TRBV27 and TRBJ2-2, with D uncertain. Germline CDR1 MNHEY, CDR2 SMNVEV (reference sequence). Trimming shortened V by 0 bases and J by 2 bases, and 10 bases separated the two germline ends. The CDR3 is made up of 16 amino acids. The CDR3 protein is CASSLSKTSNTGELFF. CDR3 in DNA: TGTGCCAGCAGTTTATCTAAGACTTCCAACACCGGGGAGCTGTTTTTT.

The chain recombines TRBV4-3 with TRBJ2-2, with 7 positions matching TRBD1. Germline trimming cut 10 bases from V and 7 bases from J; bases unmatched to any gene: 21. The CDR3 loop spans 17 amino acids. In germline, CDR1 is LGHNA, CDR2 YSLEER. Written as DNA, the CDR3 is TGCGCCAACTCGACAGGGATAGGCTCCCGAGTTGGCGGGGAGCTGTTTTTT. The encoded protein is CANSTGIGSRVGGELFF.

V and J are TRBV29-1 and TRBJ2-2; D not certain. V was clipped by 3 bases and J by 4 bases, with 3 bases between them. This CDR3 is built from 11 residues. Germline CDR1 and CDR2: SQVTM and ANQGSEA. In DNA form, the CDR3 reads TGCAGCGTTGAGGCCACCGGGGAGCTGTTTTTT. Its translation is CSVEATGELFF.

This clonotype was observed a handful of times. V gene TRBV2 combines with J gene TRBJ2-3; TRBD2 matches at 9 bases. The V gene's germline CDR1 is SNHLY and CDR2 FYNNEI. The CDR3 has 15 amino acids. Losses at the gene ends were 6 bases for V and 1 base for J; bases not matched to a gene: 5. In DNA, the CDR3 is TGTGCCAGCAGGCCGGGACTAGCCCGCACAGATACGCAGTATTTT. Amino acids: CASRPGLARTDTQYF.

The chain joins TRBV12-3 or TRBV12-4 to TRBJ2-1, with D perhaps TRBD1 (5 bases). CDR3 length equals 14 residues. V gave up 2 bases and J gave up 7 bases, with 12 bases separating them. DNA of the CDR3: TGTGCCAGCAGTTTACTAGGGGTGGAAAATGAGCAGTTCTTC. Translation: CASSLLGVENEQFF.

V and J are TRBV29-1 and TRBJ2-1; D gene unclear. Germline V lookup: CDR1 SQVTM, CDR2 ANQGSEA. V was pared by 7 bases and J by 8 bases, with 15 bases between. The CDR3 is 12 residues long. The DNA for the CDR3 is TGCAGCGCTCCAGCTCCCTTAGATGAGCAGTTCTTC. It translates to CSAPAPLDEQFF.

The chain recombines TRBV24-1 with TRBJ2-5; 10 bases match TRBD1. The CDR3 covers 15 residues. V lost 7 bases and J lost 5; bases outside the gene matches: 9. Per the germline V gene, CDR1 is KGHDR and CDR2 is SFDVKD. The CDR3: CATSPGTGASETQYF. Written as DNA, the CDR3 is TGTGCCACCAGCCCCGGGACAGGGGCATCGGAGACCCAGTACTTC.

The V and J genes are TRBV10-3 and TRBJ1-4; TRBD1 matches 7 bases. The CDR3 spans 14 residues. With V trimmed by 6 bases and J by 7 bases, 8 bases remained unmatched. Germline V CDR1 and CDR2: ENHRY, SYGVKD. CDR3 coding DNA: TGTGCCATCAGGGATACGACAGGGACTGAAAAACTGTTTTTT. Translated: CAIRDTTGTEKLFF.

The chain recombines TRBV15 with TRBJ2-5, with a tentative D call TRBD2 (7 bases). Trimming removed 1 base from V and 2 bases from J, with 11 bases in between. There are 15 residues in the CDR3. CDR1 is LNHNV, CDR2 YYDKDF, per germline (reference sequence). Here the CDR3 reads CATSRARGGQETQYF. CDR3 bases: TGTGCCACCAGCAGAGCAAGGGGGGGACAAGAGACCCAGTACTTC. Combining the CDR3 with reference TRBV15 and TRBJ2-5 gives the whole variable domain DAMVIQNPRYQVTQFGKPVTLSCSQTLNHNVMYWYQQKSSQAPKLLFHYYDKDFNNEADTPDNFQSRRPNTSFCFLDIRSPGLGDTAMYLCATSRARGGQETQYFGPGTRLLVL.

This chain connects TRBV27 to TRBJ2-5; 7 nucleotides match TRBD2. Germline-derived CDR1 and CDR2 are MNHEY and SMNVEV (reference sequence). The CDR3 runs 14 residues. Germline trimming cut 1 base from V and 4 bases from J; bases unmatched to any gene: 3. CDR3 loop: CASSLYSSGETQYF. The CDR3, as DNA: TGTGCCAGCAGTTTATATTCTAGCGGAGAGACCCAGTACTTC.

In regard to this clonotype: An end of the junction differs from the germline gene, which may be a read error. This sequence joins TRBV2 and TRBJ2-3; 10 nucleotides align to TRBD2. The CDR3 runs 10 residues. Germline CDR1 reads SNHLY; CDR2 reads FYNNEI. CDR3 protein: CASLRGLAAF. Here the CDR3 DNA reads TGTGCCAGCTTGAGAGGACTAGCGGCTTTT.

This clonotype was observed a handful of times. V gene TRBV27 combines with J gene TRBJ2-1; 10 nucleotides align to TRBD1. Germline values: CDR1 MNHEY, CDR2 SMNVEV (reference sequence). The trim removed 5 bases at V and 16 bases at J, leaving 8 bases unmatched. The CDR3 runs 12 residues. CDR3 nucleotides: TGTGCCAGCAGTAGCCCCGGGACAGGGGAATTCTTC. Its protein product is CASSSPGTGEFF.

CDR3 nucleotides: TGTGCCAGCAGTGGGGACCTCCACATTCAGTACTTC. This codes for CASSGDLHIQYF. The V and J genes are TRBV2 and TRBJ2-4, with D perhaps TRBD1 or TRBD2 (5 bases each). Germline V gives CDR1 SNHLY, CDR2 FYNNEI. The CDR3 contains 12 residues. V dropped 4 bases and J dropped 8 bases, with 9 bases sitting between them.

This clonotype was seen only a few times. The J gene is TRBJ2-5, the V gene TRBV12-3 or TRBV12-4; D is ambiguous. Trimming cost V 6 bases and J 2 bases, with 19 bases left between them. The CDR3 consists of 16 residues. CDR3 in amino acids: CASSQTIADFQETQYF. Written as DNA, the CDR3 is TGTGCCAGCAGCCAGACGATAGCTGACTTTCAAGAGACCCAGTACTTC.

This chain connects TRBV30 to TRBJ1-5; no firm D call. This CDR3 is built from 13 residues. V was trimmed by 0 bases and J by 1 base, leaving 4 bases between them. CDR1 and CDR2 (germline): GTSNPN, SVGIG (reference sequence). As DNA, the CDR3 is TGTGCCTGGAGTGTAGCCAGCAATCAGCCCCAGCATTTT. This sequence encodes CAWSVASNQPQHF.

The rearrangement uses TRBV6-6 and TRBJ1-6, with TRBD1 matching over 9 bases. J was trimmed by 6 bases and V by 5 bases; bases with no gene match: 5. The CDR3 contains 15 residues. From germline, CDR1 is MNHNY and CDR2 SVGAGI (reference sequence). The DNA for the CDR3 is TGTGCCAGCAGTCGCGGGACAGGGCTTAATTCACCCCTCCACTTT. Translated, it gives CASSRGTGLNSPLHF.

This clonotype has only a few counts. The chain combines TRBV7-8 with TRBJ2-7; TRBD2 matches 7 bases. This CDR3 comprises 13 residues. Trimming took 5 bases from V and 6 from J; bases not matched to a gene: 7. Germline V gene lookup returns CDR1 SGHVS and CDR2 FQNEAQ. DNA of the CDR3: TGTGCCAGCAGCGGGGGGGATTTCTTCGAGCAGTACTTC. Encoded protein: CASSGGDFFEQYF.

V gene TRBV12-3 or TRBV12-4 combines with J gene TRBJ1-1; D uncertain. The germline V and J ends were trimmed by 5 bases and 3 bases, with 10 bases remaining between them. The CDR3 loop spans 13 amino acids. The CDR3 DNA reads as TGTGCCAGCAGTCCCCGACGGTACACTGAAGCTTTCTTT. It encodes CASSPRRYTEAFF.

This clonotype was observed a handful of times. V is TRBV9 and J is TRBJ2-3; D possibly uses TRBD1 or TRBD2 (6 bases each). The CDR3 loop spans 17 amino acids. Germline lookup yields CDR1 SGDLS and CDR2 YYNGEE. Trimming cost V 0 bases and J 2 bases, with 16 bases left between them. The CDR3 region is CASSVETGGTFTDTQYF. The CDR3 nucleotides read TGTGCCAGCAGCGTAGAGACAGGAGGGACTTTCACAGATACGCAGTATTTT.

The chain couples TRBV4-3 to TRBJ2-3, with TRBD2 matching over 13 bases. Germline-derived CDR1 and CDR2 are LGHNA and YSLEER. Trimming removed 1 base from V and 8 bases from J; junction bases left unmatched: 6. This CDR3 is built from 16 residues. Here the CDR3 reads CASSQVTSGGMSTQYF. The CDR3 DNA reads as TGCGCCAGCAGCCAAGTGACTAGCGGGGGGATGTCTACGCAGTATTTT.

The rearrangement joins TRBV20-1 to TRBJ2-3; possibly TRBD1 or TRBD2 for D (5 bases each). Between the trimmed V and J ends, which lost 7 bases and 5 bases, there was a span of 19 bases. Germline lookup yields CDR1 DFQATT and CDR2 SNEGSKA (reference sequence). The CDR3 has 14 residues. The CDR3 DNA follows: TGCAGTGTATATTCCGGGGACCTTTTAGATACGCAGTATTTT. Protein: CSVYSGDLLDTQYF.

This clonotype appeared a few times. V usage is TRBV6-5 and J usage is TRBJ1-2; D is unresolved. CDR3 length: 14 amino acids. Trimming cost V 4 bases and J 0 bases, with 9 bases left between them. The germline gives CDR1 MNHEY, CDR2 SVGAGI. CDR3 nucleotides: TGTGCCAGCAGTTTTGGCACCCCTAACTATGGCTACACCTTC. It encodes CASSFGTPNYGYTF.

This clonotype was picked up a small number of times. The DNA for the CDR3 is TGCGCCAGCAGCCCGGACAGGGGGTATGCTTTCTTT. Its protein is CASSPDRGYAFF. The chain links TRBV5-1 to TRBJ1-1; TRBD1 agrees at 10 bases. This CDR3 has 12 amino acids. Germline values: CDR1 SGHRS, CDR2 YFSETQ. With 4 bases clipped from V and 11 bases from J, the junction kept 5 bases outside the gene matches.

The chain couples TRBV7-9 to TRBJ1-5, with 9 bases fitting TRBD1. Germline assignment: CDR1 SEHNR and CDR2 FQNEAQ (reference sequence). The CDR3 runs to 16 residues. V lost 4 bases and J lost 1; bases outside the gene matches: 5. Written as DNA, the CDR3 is TGTGCCAGCAGCTGGGGGGGGACAGGGAGCAATCAGCCCCAGCATTTT. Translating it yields CASSWGGTGSNQPQHF.

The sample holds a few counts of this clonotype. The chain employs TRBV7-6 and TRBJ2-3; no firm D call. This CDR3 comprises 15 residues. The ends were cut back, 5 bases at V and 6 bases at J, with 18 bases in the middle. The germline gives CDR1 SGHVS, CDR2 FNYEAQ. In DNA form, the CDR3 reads TGTGCCAGCAGCCCTTGGCCGAGCATGAGCGATACGCAGTATTTT. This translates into CASSPWPSMSDTQYF.

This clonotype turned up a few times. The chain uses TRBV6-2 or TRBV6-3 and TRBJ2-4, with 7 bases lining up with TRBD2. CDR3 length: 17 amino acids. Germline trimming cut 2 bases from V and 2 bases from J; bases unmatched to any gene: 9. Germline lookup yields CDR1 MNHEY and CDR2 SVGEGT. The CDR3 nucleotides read TGTGCCAGCAGTTACGAACGGACTAGATACACCAAAAACATTCAGTACTTC. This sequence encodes CASSYERTRYTKNIQYF.

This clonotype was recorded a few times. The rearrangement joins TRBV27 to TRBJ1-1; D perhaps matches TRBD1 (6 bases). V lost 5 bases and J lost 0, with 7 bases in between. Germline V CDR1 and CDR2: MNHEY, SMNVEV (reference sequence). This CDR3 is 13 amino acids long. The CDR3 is CASSTGLNTEAFF. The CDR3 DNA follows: TGTGCCAGCAGTACAGGGTTGAACACTGAAGCTTTCTTT.

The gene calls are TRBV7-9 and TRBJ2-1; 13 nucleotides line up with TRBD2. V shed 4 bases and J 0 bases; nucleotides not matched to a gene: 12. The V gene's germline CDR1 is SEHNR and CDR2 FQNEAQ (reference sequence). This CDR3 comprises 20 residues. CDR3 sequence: CASSSRLAGGRTSSYNEQFF. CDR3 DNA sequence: TGTGCCAGCAGCTCCCGACTAGCGGGGGGCAGAACTAGCTCCTACAATGAGCAGTTCTTC.

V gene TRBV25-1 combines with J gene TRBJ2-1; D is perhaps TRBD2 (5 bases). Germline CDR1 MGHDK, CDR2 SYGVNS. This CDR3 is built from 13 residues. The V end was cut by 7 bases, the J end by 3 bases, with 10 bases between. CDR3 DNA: TGTGCCAGCAAGGGCACTAGCTACAATGAGCAGTTCTTC. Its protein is CASKGTSYNEQFF. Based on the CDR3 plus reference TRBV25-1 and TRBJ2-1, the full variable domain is EADIYQTPRYLVIGTGKKITLECSQTMGHDKMYWYQQDPGMELHLIHYSYGVNSTEKGDLSSESTVSRIRTEHFPLTLESARPSHTSQYLCASKGTSYNEQFFGPGTRLTVL.